The T cell receptor (beta chain) under discussion was sequenced for a study of T cells in Graves' hyperthyroidism and ophthalmopathy. On the study more broadly: Initial diagnosis, before any treatment, was when peripheral blood was collected. Study observations and caveats: Separating ophthalmopathy from stable hyperthyroidism was achieved by a 13 V-J model.

RNA transcripts provided the source from which TCR beta CDR3 regions were amplified. The HTBI primer set drove a first-round RT-PCR of the TCR CDR3. MiXCR was run by TCRdb on the multiplex PCR reads, yielding one entry per CDR3 protein. The table has about 690,000 distinct CDR3 sequences, 17% seen once. CDR3 length: 17 residues. CDR1 MGHRA and CDR2 YSYEKL come from the germline V gene. The V gene lost 4 bases and the J gene lost 0 bases, with 18 bases spanning the gap. With a duration under 2 months, the hyperthyroidism was newly diagnosed in patients aged 18 to 65. Diagnostic assessment was based on clinical symptoms, serum thyroxine and TRAb, thyroid ultrasound and orbital computed tomography. This clonotype has just a few counts. Its antigen is unknown.

The TCR comes from a man in his fifties with Graves' hyperthyroidism. The chain is built from TRBV4-1 and TRBJ1-1; tentative D call: TRBD1 (5 bases). Sequenced material: blood. CDR3 protein: CASSRYFADTMNTEAFF. CDR3 bases: TGCGCCAGCAGCCGCTATTTTGCGGACACTATGAACACTGAAGCTTTCTTT.